The 21 T cell receptor beta chains listed next were all sequenced from one sample in a study of quantifying T cell responses using KT2 cells (dated by TCRdb to about 2017). Context from the whole study: RNA was DNase-treated and reverse transcribed with TCR alpha and beta constant-region primers, mostly using SuperScript III.

Receptors were amplified or captured by UMI-ligation and nested PCR. TCRdb records Illumina MiSeq as the sequencer. T4 RNA ligase 1 was used to ligate a single-stranded oligonucleotide containing the Illumina SP2 sequence and a UMI to the 3' end of the cDNA. PCR1 ran three to four cycles (98°C 15 s, 69°C 30 s, 72°C 40 s); the beta primer was an equimolar mix of RC1.1 and RC1.2 covering TRBC1 and TRBC2. TCRdb's own reprocessing of the public reads used fastp at Q25 and MiXCR and kept productive beta chains. Rows with one shared CDR3 protein collapse into an entry with the most common genes and DNA. This sample lists tens of thousands of distinct CDR3 sequences; around 10% were detected once. The ten largest make up more than 9% of the sample. The sequencing input was PBMCs spiked with cells of the T cell clone KT2. The source is a human donor.

This clonotype was observed a few times. The chain uses TRBV2 and TRBJ1-5; D is undetermined. Trimming cost V 6 bases and J 1 base, with 13 bases left between them. The CDR3 sequence is 15 residues long. Per germline, CDR1 SNHLY and CDR2 FYNNEI. The CDR3 bases are TGTGCCAGCAGGAAGGAGGGAATGAGCAATCAGCCCCAGCATTTT. Translated, it gives CASRKEGMSNQPQHF.

In the case of this clonotype: The junction departs from germline at one end; a sequencing error may be responsible. The V and J genes are TRBV6-5 and TRBJ1-1; unclear D gene. Germline values: CDR1 MNHEY, CDR2 SVGAGI. The CDR3 length is 16 residues. CDR3 DNA sequence: TGTGCCAGCAGCTACTCCCCCTCCCCCCTGGACACTGAAGCTTTCTTT. Amino acids: CASSYSPSPLDTEAFF.

The V and J genes are TRBV29-1 and TRBJ1-5; D gene ambiguous. The CDR3 has 13 residues. Germline V CDR1 and CDR2: SQVTM, ANQGSEA. V was shortened by 4 bases and J by 0 bases, with 7 bases between the two germline ends. As DNA, the CDR3 is TGCAGCGTTGCGCTGTATAGCAATCAGCCCCAGCATTTT. This gives the protein CSVALYSNQPQHF.

The rearrangement links TRBV10-3 to TRBJ2-7; a weak D match, TRBD1 (5 bases). With 3 bases removed from V and 1 base from J, the gap between germline ends came to 10 bases. The germline gives CDR1 ENHRY, CDR2 SYGVKD. This CDR3 region has 14 residues. CDR3 in amino acids: CAISDGQGSYEQYF. The CDR3 DNA is TGTGCCATCAGTGACGGGCAGGGTTCCTACGAGCAGTACTTC.

The chain is built from TRBV13 and TRBJ1-3; D ambiguous. Germline V CDR1 and CDR2: PRHDT, FYEKMQ (reference sequence). V shed 2 bases and J shed 1 base, with 12 bases lying between them. The CDR3 runs 16 residues. The CDR3 bases are TGTGCCAGCAGCTTACGGTTGGGGTTATCTGGAAACACCATATATTTT. Translated, it gives CASSLRLGLSGNTIYF.

This clonotype was seen more than once but under ten times. The chain couples TRBV7-9 to TRBJ1-1, with D possibly being TRBD1 (5 bases). There are 14 residues in the CDR3. CDR1 is SEHNR and CDR2 is FQNEAQ in the germline V gene (reference sequence). Trimming took 2 bases from V and 10 from J, leaving 17 bases between them. Here the CDR3 reads CASSLSPGGSGAFF. CDR3 in DNA: TGTGCCAGCAGCTTAAGCCCCGGGGGGTCTGGAGCTTTCTTT.

This clonotype was counted only a few times. V is TRBV6-2 or TRBV6-3 and J is TRBJ2-6; no definite D call. Germline V lookup: CDR1 MNHEY, CDR2 SVGEGT. Trimming shortened V by 5 bases and J by 2 bases, and 4 bases separated the two germline ends. The CDR3 has 13 residues. The DNA of the CDR3 is TGTGCCAGCAGTAGGGCTGGGGCCAACGTCCTGACTTTC. It yields the protein CASSRAGANVLTF.

This clonotype was detected many times. The chain employs TRBV7-9 and TRBJ2-3; no definite D call. Per the germline V gene, CDR1 is SEHNR and CDR2 is FQNEAQ (reference sequence). There are 14 residues in the CDR3. Trimming left V 1 base short and J 2 bases short, with 7 bases between. The CDR3 sequence: CASSLEGYTDTQYF. The CDR3 DNA follows: TGTGCCAGCAGCTTAGAAGGCTACACAGATACGCAGTATTTT.

This clonotype was seen ten or more times. The chain recombines TRBV14 with TRBJ1-1; D is ambiguous. The germline V gene encodes CDR1 SGHDN and CDR2 FVKESK. The CDR3 is made up of 13 amino acids. The V end was cut by 3 bases, the J end by 10 bases, with 15 bases between. This chain's CDR3 is CASSQGRLDGAFF. The CDR3 bases are TGTGCCAGCAGCCAGGGCCGGCTGGATGGAGCTTTCTTT.

The V and J genes are TRBV24-1 and TRBJ2-2; no clear D gene. The CDR3 loop spans 18 amino acids. V lost 4 bases to trimming and J lost 6 bases, with 23 bases between them. Per germline, CDR1 KGHDR and CDR2 SFDVKD. The CDR3: CATSENHKRGVGPGELFF. Here the CDR3 DNA reads TGTGCCACCAGTGAAAACCACAAGCGCGGTGTTGGCCCCGGGGAGCTGTTTTTT.

This rearrangement joins TRBV4-2 to TRBJ2-2, with a weak D call TRBD1 (6 bases). The CDR3 length is 15 residues. With 1 base removed from V and 8 bases from J, the gap between germline ends came to 14 bases. The germline V gene has CDR1 LGHNA and CDR2 YNFKEQ. CDR3 in amino acids: CASSQALGAKGELFF. In DNA, the CDR3 is TGTGCCAGCAGCCAAGCACTGGGGGCGAAGGGGGAGCTGTTTTTT.

This chain uses TRBV19 with TRBJ1-5; D perhaps matches TRBD1 (5 bases). The CDR3 extends over 12 amino acids. V dropped 8 bases and J dropped 5 bases, with 10 bases sitting between them. Per germline, CDR1 LNHDA and CDR2 SQIVND (reference sequence). CDR3 nucleotide sequence: TGTGCCAGTCGCTTGGGGGATCAGCCCCAGCATTTT. This gives the protein CASRLGDQPQHF.

This clonotype was observed a few times. The genes are TRBV7-9 and TRBJ1-5; no definite D call. CDR1 is SEHNR, CDR2 FQNEAQ, per germline (reference sequence). V was trimmed by 0 bases and J by 6 bases, leaving 3 bases between them. The CDR3 is made up of 12 amino acids. The CDR3, as DNA: TGTGCCAGCAGCTTAGCGGGTCAGCCCCAGCATTTT. Its protein product is CASSLAGQPQHF.

The chain carries TRBV29-1 and TRBJ2-7; weak D call: TRBD1 (8 bases). V dropped 5 bases and J dropped 2 bases, with 13 bases sitting between them. The CDR3 has 13 residues. Germline assignment: CDR1 SQVTM and CDR2 ANQGSEA. The CDR3 DNA reads as TGCAGCGTTACAGGGGGGGAGACCTACGAGCAGTACTTC. This translates into CSVTGGETYEQYF.

This clonotype was observed at least ten times. The chain is built from TRBV20-1 and TRBJ2-1, with 11 bases lining up with TRBD2. V shed 2 bases and J 2 bases; nucleotides not matched to a gene: 2. From germline, CDR1 is DFQATT and CDR2 SNEGSKA (reference sequence). CDR3 length equals 15 residues. Here the CDR3 DNA reads TGCAGTGCTAGACTAGCGGGGGGCACCTACAATGAGCAGTTCTTC. Amino acids: CSARLAGGTYNEQFF.

The chain employs TRBV7-8 and TRBJ2-3, with D maybe TRBD2 (6 bases). Trimming pared 1 base from V and 11 bases from J, leaving 13 bases between. The CDR3 loop spans 13 amino acids. The germline V gene has CDR1 SGHVS and CDR2 FQNEAQ. CDR3 DNA: TGTGCCAGCAGCTTAGAGGAGGGCCCCCGGCAGTATTTT. Translating gives CASSLEEGPRQYF.

In its sample, this clonotype was seen a few times. The chain uses TRBV4-1 and TRBJ2-3; 8 nucleotides align to TRBD2. Germline values: CDR1 MGHRA, CDR2 YSYEKL. V trimming: 4 bases; J trimming: 3 bases; junction bases outside the gene matches: 15. The CDR3 is made up of 18 amino acids. For the CDR3, the DNA is TGCGCCAGCAGCCCTCTCAGATGGACTAGCAAGGGGACAGATACGCAGTATTTT. Amino acid sequence: CASSPLRWTSKGTDTQYF.

This clonotype has ten or more counts. This chain uses TRBV6-5 with TRBJ2-1, with TRBD2 matching 16 bases. J lost 5 bases, V lost 5 bases, and 12 bases had no gene match. There are 19 residues in the CDR3. Germline assignment: CDR1 MNHEY and CDR2 SVGAGI. The CDR3 bases are TGTGCCAGCAGTAAGAGCCCCGGGACTAGCGGGAGGGCTAACAATGAGCAGTTCTTC. It specifies CASSKSPGTSGRANNEQFF.

The chain recombines TRBV5-1 with TRBJ2-1; no clear D. Germline CDR1 reads SGHRS; CDR2 reads YFSETQ. The CDR3 has 14 amino acids. Trimming shortened V by 7 bases and J by 3 bases, and 14 bases separated the two germline ends. CDR3 bases: TGCGCCAGCTGTCGGTTTGACCTCTACAATGAGCAGTTCTTC. Residues: CASCRFDLYNEQFF.

The genes are TRBV7-9 and TRBJ2-2; no clear D. Per the germline V gene, CDR1 is SEHNR and CDR2 is FQNEAQ (reference sequence). The CDR3 consists of 15 residues. Trimming removed 5 bases at V and 5 bases at J, with 15 bases between. The CDR3 sequence is CASSPWNSRTGELFF. The CDR3 DNA follows: TGTGCCAGCAGCCCATGGAACAGTAGGACCGGGGAGCTGTTTTTT. Complete variable domain (other parts from reference TRBV7-9 and TRBJ2-2): DTGVSQNPRHKITKRGQNVTFRCDPISEHNRLYWYRQTLGQGPEFLTYFQNEAQLEKSRLLSDRFSAERPKGSFSTLEIQRTEQGDSAMYLCASSPWNSRTGELFFGEGSRLTVL.

V is TRBV11-2 and J is TRBJ2-2; 9 nucleotides line up with TRBD2. The germline CDR1 and CDR2 sequences are SGHAT and FQNNGV. The CDR3 totals 16 residues. J was trimmed by 4 bases and V by 2 bases; bases with no gene match: 5. The DNA of the CDR3 is TGTGCCAGCAGCTTAAGTAGCGGGAGCGCCACCGGGGAGCTGTTTTTT. Amino acid sequence: CASSLSSGSATGELFF.